A single sample is the source of the 28 T cell receptor beta chains below, sequenced in a study of T cell responses to AZD1222 COVID-19 vaccine. Data came from immunoSEQ multiplex PCR; TCRdb stores just in-frame clones and leaves some out. This table holds roughly 110,000 clones, 87% found once. This sample comprised peripheral blood, obtained on day 0 of AZD1222 vaccination. The receptors derive from an adult in good health.

The chain combines TRBV11-3 with TRBJ2-1; D gene uncertain. Germline loops: CDR1 SGHNT, CDR2 YENEEA. V was clipped by 1 base and J by 7 bases, with 5 bases between them. The CDR3 runs 12 residues. The CDR3 region is CASSLASNEQFF. The CDR3 DNA follows: TGTGCCAGCAGCTTAGCGTCGAATGAGCAGTTCTTC.

This chain joins TRBV2 and TRBJ1-1, with a possible D match to TRBD1 (5 bases). The CDR3 covers 14 residues. Trimming cost V 4 bases and J 1 base, with 10 bases left between them. From germline, CDR1 is SNHLY and CDR2 FYNNEI. CDR3 DNA: TGTGCCAGCAGTGTGGCAGGGTGGAACACTGAAGCTTTCTTT. Its translation: CASSVAGWNTEAFF.

This clone was recorded a few times. The CDR3 protein is CASSLVGDEQYF. CDR3 coding DNA: TGTGCCAGCAGCTTAGTTGGCGACGAGCAGTACTTC. The chain couples TRBV7-9 to TRBJ2-7; D remains ambiguous. The CDR3 runs 12 residues. Trimming took 1 base from V and 5 from J, leaving 6 bases between them. Germline CDR1 reads SEHNR; CDR2 reads FQNEAQ (reference sequence).

The rearrangement joins TRBV5-4 to TRBJ2-3; the D gene is possibly TRBD1 (6 bases). V was pared by 7 bases and J by 4 bases, with 16 bases between. The CDR3 contains 14 residues. Germline V lookup: CDR1 SGHNT, CDR2 YYREEE (reference sequence). The CDR3 spells CASHGTLKADTQYF. The CDR3 DNA reads as TGTGCCAGCCACGGGACACTAAAGGCAGATACGCAGTATTTT.

This clone was counted only a few times. The J gene is TRBJ1-3, the V gene TRBV7-9; D ambiguous. CDR1 SEHNR and CDR2 FQNEAQ come from the germline V gene (reference sequence). Deletions cut 5 bases from V and 2 bases from J, with 16 bases between. The CDR3 is 16 amino acids. Here the CDR3 DNA reads TGTGCCAGCAGCGCCCCACCTAATGGGCCTGGAAACACCATATATTTT. Protein product: CASSAPPNGPGNTIYF.

The chain couples TRBV5-6 to TRBJ2-3; D is ambiguous. Trimming took off 4 bases at V and 2 bases at J, with 8 bases between the two ends. From germline, CDR1 is SGHDT and CDR2 YYEEEE. The CDR3 sequence is 13 residues long. CDR3 residues: CASSALFTDTQYF. For the CDR3, the DNA is TGTGCCAGCAGCGCCCTTTTCACAGATACGCAGTATTTT.

This rearrangement joins TRBV5-5 to TRBJ2-5, with 10 bases that match TRBD1. V lost 5 bases to trimming and J lost 4 bases; unmatched junction nucleotides: 2. There are 13 residues in the CDR3. Germline CDR1 and CDR2: SGHKS and YYEKEE (reference sequence). Here the CDR3 DNA reads TGTGCCAGCAGTGGACAGGGGGGAGAGACCCAGTACTTC. This sequence encodes CASSGQGGETQYF.

The CDR3 coding sequence is TGCGCCAGCAGTCAATCGGAGGACAGGGTTCGTTCACCCCTCCACTTT. It is translated as CASSQSEDRVRSPLHF. The chain links TRBV23-1 to TRBJ1-6, with TRBD1 matching over 8 bases. TRBV23-1 is classed as an ORF, of uncertain function. This CDR3 spans 16 amino acids. The V and J ends lost 0 bases and 9 bases, in that order; junction bases with no gene match: 7.

V is TRBV28 and J is TRBJ2-1; the D gene is possibly TRBD2 (5 bases). Trimming left V 10 bases short and J 2 bases short, with 15 bases between. There are 14 residues in the CDR3. Germline assignment: CDR1 MDHEN and CDR2 SYDVKM. The CDR3 here is CAIRGPEPYNEQFF. The CDR3 DNA reads as TGTGCCATCAGAGGGCCAGAGCCCTACAATGAGCAGTTCTTC.

This clone was detected once. The chain employs TRBV7-6 and TRBJ2-1; tentative D call: TRBD2 (6 bases). There are 15 residues in the CDR3. Trimming removed 5 bases from V and 4 bases from J, with 15 bases in between. The germline gives CDR1 SGHVS, CDR2 FNYEAQ. CDR3 protein: CASSLRDLPYNEQFF. The CDR3 DNA sequence: TGTGCCAGCAGCCTCCGGGACTTACCTTACAATGAGCAGTTCTTC.

The chain joins TRBV3-1 (or the pseudogene TRBV3-2) to TRBJ1-5; D is perhaps TRBD1 (5 bases). Germline loops: CDR1 LGHDT, CDR2 YNNKEL (reference sequence). This CDR3 spans 15 amino acids. V lost 0 bases, J lost 7 bases, and 13 bases lay in between. The DNA for the CDR3 is TGTGCCAGCAGCCAAGATAGTGGCAGGGTCCAGCCCCAGCATTTT. Residues: CASSQDSGRVQPQHF.

DNA of the CDR3: TGTGCCAGCAGCTTAGGCTCTAAAGATACGCAGTATTTT. Translation: CASSLGSKDTQYF. The chain is built from TRBV11-2 and TRBJ2-3; D is undetermined. CDR3 length: 13 amino acids. Between the trimmed V and J ends, which lost 1 base and 5 bases, there was a span of 7 bases. CDR1 SGHAT and CDR2 FQNNGV come from the germline V gene.

V gene TRBV3-1 (or the pseudogene TRBV3-2) combines with J gene TRBJ1-3; D remains ambiguous. V lost 3 bases to trimming and J lost 2 bases, with 14 bases between them. Per the germline V gene, CDR1 is LGHDT and CDR2 is YNNKEL (reference sequence). CDR3 length: 16 residues. In DNA, the CDR3 is TGTGCCAGCAGCCAGCTCACCGGGAGGACTGGAAACACCATATATTTT. Protein product: CASSQLTGRTGNTIYF.

The chain uses TRBV23-1 and TRBJ2-2, with a possible D match to TRBD1 (6 bases). TRBV23-1 is marked as an open reading frame, function uncertain. The V end lost 0 bases, the J end lost 5 bases, and 22 bases lay between the germline ends. The CDR3 loop spans 19 amino acids. The CDR3 DNA follows: TGCGCCAGCAGTCAATCGTTCTATAGGGGACAAGATCAGACCGGGGAGCTGTTTTTT. Its protein is CASSQSFYRGQDQTGELFF.

The DNA for the CDR3 is TGTGCCAGCAGTGGCCGAGGGGGGGCAACTAATGAAAAACTGTTTTTT. It codes for CASSGRGGATNEKLFF. The chain is built from TRBV6-6 and TRBJ1-4; weak D call: TRBD1 (6 bases). Trimming removed 5 bases at V and 0 bases at J, with 13 bases between. Germline assignment: CDR1 MNHNY and CDR2 SVGAGI (reference sequence). The CDR3 totals 16 residues.

This clone was observed once. This rearrangement joins TRBV7-2 to TRBJ2-1, with 7 bases lining up with TRBD1. CDR3 length: 13 residues. Trimming took 3 bases from V and 8 from J; bases not matched to a gene: 4. The germline V gene has CDR1 SGHTA and CDR2 FQGNSA. CDR3 DNA sequence: TGTGCCAGCAGCTTCAAGGGGGCGGATGAGCAGTTCTTC. Amino acids: CASSFKGADEQFF.

V usage is TRBV30 and J usage is TRBJ1-2; no definite D call. Trimming pared 5 bases from V and 5 bases from J, leaving 18 bases between. This CDR3 contains 14 residues. In germline, CDR1 is GTSNPN, CDR2 SVGIG (reference sequence). The CDR3 DNA is TGTGCCTGGTCGGTTGGGTCTTCCCTGTATGGCTACACCTTC. Translating gives CAWSVGSSLYGYTF.

This rearrangement joins TRBV27 to TRBJ1-5; D is undetermined. CDR1 is MNHEY and CDR2 is SMNVEV in the germline V gene (reference sequence). With 7 bases removed from V and 6 bases from J, the gap between germline ends came to 7 bases. The CDR3 covers 11 residues. The CDR3 region is CASNWGQPQHF. The CDR3 DNA follows: TGTGCCAGCAATTGGGGTCAGCCCCAGCATTTT.

The rearrangement joins TRBV6-2 or TRBV6-3 to TRBJ2-7; TRBD2 matches at 7 bases. The V gene's germline CDR1 is MNHEY and CDR2 SVGEGT. The V segment lost 5 bases and the J segment 7 bases; nucleotides outside the gene matches: 20. This CDR3 is 17 amino acids long. CDR3 coding DNA: TGTGCCAGCAGTAATCCATTCCCAGGGCGGGAGACTCGGGAGCAGTACTTC. Translating it yields CASSNPFPGRETREQYF.

The chain joins TRBV7-3 to TRBJ2-1, with 8 bases identical to TRBD2. V shed 0 bases, J shed 9 bases, and the junction held 7 bases outside the gene matches. Germline V lookup: CDR1 SGHTA, CDR2 FQGTGA. This CDR3 contains 15 residues. The CDR3 DNA is TGTGCCAGCAGCTTAACTTGGGCGGGGGGCGGTGAGCAGTTCTTC. Protein sequence: CASSLTWAGGGEQFF. Filled out from reference TRBV7-3 and TRBJ2-1, the complete variable domain reads GAGVSQTPSNKVTEKGKYVELRCDPISGHTALYWYRQSLGQGPEFLIYFQGTGAADDSGLPNDRFFAVRPEGSVSTLKIQRTERGDSAVYLCASSLTWAGGGEQFFGPGTRLTVL.

V is TRBV30 and J is TRBJ1-6; D not certain. Trimming left V 4 bases short and J 6 bases short, with 10 bases between. Per the germline V gene, CDR1 is GTSNPN and CDR2 is SVGIG (reference sequence). This CDR3 has 13 amino acids. CDR3 loop: CAWTGVGNSPLHF. The DNA for the CDR3 is TGTGCCTGGACTGGGGTGGGTAATTCACCCCTCCACTTT.

The gene calls are TRBV27 and TRBJ1-1; D is uncertain. CDR1 and CDR2 from the germline V gene are MNHEY and SMNVEV (reference sequence). The CDR3 totals 11 residues. With 8 bases removed from V and 0 bases from J, the gap between germline ends came to 4 bases. CDR3 amino acids: CASWVNTEAFF. The CDR3 coding sequence is TGTGCCAGCTGGGTGAACACTGAAGCTTTCTTT.

The chain couples TRBV6-2 or TRBV6-3 to TRBJ1-1; D not certain. CDR1 is MNHEY and CDR2 is SVGEGT in the germline V gene. Deletions cut 6 bases from V and 1 base from J, with 9 bases between. This CDR3 is 13 amino acids long. CDR3: CASSLLGNTEAFF. CDR3 in DNA: TGTGCCAGCAGCCTATTGGGGAACACTGAAGCTTTCTTT.

The chain uses TRBV7-2 and TRBJ1-1, with 7 bases aligning to TRBD1. Germline V gives CDR1 SGHTA, CDR2 FQGNSA. The CDR3 is made up of 15 amino acids. V dropped 1 base and J dropped 4; count of bases not matched to a gene: 6. CDR3 nucleotides: TGTGCCAGCAGCTTAGAGGACAGGCCGGGCACTGAAGCTTTCTTT. Translating gives CASSLEDRPGTEAFF.

This chain joins TRBV4-1 and TRBJ2-7, with D maybe TRBD1 (6 bases). This CDR3 comprises 12 residues. In germline, CDR1 is MGHRA, CDR2 YSYEKL. Trimming removed 3 bases from V and 7 bases from J, with 10 bases in between. This CDR3 reads CASSHWTDEQYF. DNA for the CDR3: TGCGCCAGCAGCCACTGGACAGATGAGCAGTACTTC.

This clone appeared a single time. The chain joins TRBV28 to TRBJ2-7; 8 bases match TRBD2. Germline V gene sequence: CDR1 MDHEN, CDR2 SYDVKM. V shed 2 bases and J 6 bases; nucleotides not matched to a gene: 9. The CDR3 covers 15 residues. CDR3 region: CASSLARIAGSEQYF. In DNA, the CDR3 is TGTGCCAGCAGTTTAGCCCGAATAGCGGGAAGCGAGCAGTACTTC.

CDR3 sequence reads: CASSLAMETQYF. CDR3 sequence (DNA): TGCGCCAGCAGCTTGGCGATGGAGACCCAGTACTTC. The V gene is TRBV5-1, the J gene TRBJ2-5; D gene ambiguous. The CDR3 is 12 residues long. Germline V gene data show CDR1 as SGHRS and CDR2 as YFSETQ. V gave up 0 bases and J gave up 5 bases, with 5 bases separating them.

This sequence joins TRBV12-3 or TRBV12-4 and TRBJ1-1; TRBD1 might be the D (6 bases). The V and J ends lost 7 bases and 11 bases respectively, with 20 bases between them. This CDR3 has 13 residues. CDR3 in DNA: TGTGCCAGCACCCACTGGGGGGCAGTTGCTGCTTTCTTT. Amino acids: CASTHWGAVAAFF.